Following are 23 T cell receptor beta chains from one sample sequenced in a study of blood T cell repertoires in COVID-19 (dated by TCRdb to 2020 to 2021). The method behind the library was the immunoSEQ multiplex PCR assay. This is the immuneACCESS table as TCRdb keeps it, with only in-frame sequences that have V and J called. A part of the clones is gone; compared with another copy, unresolved V genes explain less than half, and the rest is unexplained. The sample table holds 95,000 to 150,000 clones, of which around 77% were seen once. Over 6.5% of the sample belongs to the ten largest clones. Sequences were obtained from peripheral blood. All receptors come from a human donor in a cohort sampled during active COVID-19.

In this sample, this clone turned up once. This chain uses TRBV4-1 with TRBJ1-3; unclear D gene. V lost 1 base and J lost 5, with 15 bases in between. The V gene's germline CDR1 is MGHRA and CDR2 YSYEKL. The CDR3 spans 16 residues. In DNA, the CDR3 is TGCGCCAGCAGCCAAGTAGGACTCGACCATAGAAACACCATATATTTT. This gives the protein CASSQVGLDHRNTIYF.

The chain combines TRBV27 with TRBJ2-1, with 8 bases matching TRBD2. The J segment lost 0 bases and the V segment lost 3 bases, leaving 4 bases of the junction unmatched. This CDR3 is 16 amino acids long. Germline values: CDR1 MNHEY, CDR2 SMNVEV (reference sequence). Here the CDR3 DNA reads TGTGCCAGCAGTTTGAGAGGACTAGCCTCCTACAATGAGCAGTTCTTC. Residues: CASSLRGLASYNEQFF.

V usage is TRBV19 and J usage is TRBJ2-1, with D possibly being TRBD2 (5 bases). Germline assignment: CDR1 LNHDA and CDR2 SQIVND (reference sequence). The CDR3 has 15 residues. The V end was cut by 8 bases, the J end by 2 bases, with 16 bases between. The DNA for the CDR3 is TGTGCCAGTTCCCCAGCGGAAGAACCCTACAATGAGCAGTTCTTC. Translation: CASSPAEEPYNEQFF.

This rearrangement joins TRBV27 to TRBJ2-3; maybe TRBD1 (6 bases). Trimming removed 2 bases at V and 2 bases at J, with 11 bases between. CDR1 MNHEY and CDR2 SMNVEV come from the germline V gene (reference sequence). The CDR3 consists of 15 residues. CDR3 region: CASSLTGWDTDTQYF. CDR3 sequence (DNA): TGTGCCAGCAGTTTAACAGGGTGGGACACAGATACGCAGTATTTT.

The chain has TRBV2 and TRBJ1-2; D is ambiguous. V was shortened by 1 base and J by 4 bases, with 16 bases between the two germline ends. CDR1 and CDR2 (germline): SNHLY, FYNNEI. This CDR3 is built from 16 residues. The CDR3 is CASSEDRGGRVYGYTF. The CDR3 coding sequence is TGTGCCAGCAGTGAAGACCGTGGCGGCAGAGTCTATGGCTACACCTTC.

The genes are TRBV10-2 and TRBJ1-1; 10 bases are a match to TRBD1. The length of the CDR3 is 15 residues. The germline V gene encodes CDR1 WSHSY and CDR2 SAAADI. The J segment lost 5 bases and the V segment lost 6 bases, leaving 9 bases of the junction unmatched. Here the CDR3 DNA reads TGCGCCAGCAGGACCGGGACAGGGGAATGGACTGAAGCTTTCTTT. Its protein is CASRTGTGEWTEAFF.

The V and J genes are TRBV5-4 and TRBJ2-5; tentative D call: TRBD2 (5 bases). There are 15 residues in the CDR3. Germline CDR1 reads SGHNT; CDR2 reads YYREEE (reference sequence). The V end was cut by 4 bases, the J end by 0 bases, with 13 bases between. The CDR3 coding sequence is TGTGCCAGCAGCATAAAGGACTGGTACCAAGAGACCCAGTACTTC. Encoded protein: CASSIKDWYQETQYF.

The chain combines TRBV30 with TRBJ2-7; 13 nucleotides align to TRBD2. Germline V gene sequence: CDR1 GTSNPN, CDR2 SVGIG (reference sequence). The junction had 7 bases not matched to a gene; V was cut back by 0 bases and J by 5 bases. This CDR3 is 16 amino acids long. CDR3 nucleotides: TGTGCCTGGAGTGTACTAGCGGGAGGGCTCCGCCACGAGCAGTACTTC. Protein product: CAWSVLAGGLRHEQYF.

J is TRBJ2-5 and V is TRBV5-4; D is uncertain. The CDR3 extends over 12 amino acids. V lost 2 bases and J lost 2, with 4 bases in between. Germline loops: CDR1 SGHNT, CDR2 YYREEE (reference sequence). The CDR3 DNA is TGTGCCAGCAGCTTCAGTCAAGAGACCCAGTACTTC. Its protein is CASSFSQETQYF.

J is TRBJ2-1 and V is TRBV24-1, with D possibly being TRBD1 (6 bases). Germline values: CDR1 KGHDR, CDR2 SFDVKD. V lost 4 bases to trimming and J lost 0 bases, with 9 bases between them. CDR3 length equals 15 residues. The CDR3 nucleotides read TGTGCCACCAGTGACCTCAGGGGCTCCTACAATGAGCAGTTCTTC. Protein: CATSDLRGSYNEQFF.

V is TRBV27 and J is TRBJ1-5; 9 positions agree with TRBD1. The CDR3 has 13 amino acids. The trim removed 6 bases at V and 6 bases at J, leaving 3 bases unmatched. The V gene's germline CDR1 is MNHEY and CDR2 SMNVEV (reference sequence). The CDR3 region has the DNA TGTGCCAGCAGACTGGACAGGGGTCAGCCCCAGCATTTT. Translated, it gives CASRLDRGQPQHF.

V is TRBV5-4 and J is TRBJ2-7, with a possible D match to TRBD2 (6 bases). The germline V gene has CDR1 SGHNT and CDR2 YYREEE (reference sequence). CDR3 length: 15 residues. The V end was cut by 4 bases, the J end by 0 bases, with 14 bases between. CDR3 nucleotides: TGTGCCAGCAGCGCGGGACCGCTGAACTCCTACGAGCAGTACTTC. Protein product: CASSAGPLNSYEQYF.

In its sample, this clone was seen once. The chain uses TRBV5-1 and TRBJ2-7; 10 nucleotides align to TRBD1. The germline gives CDR1 SGHRS, CDR2 YFSETQ. Germline trimming cut 5 bases from V and 4 bases from J; bases unmatched to any gene: 3. The length of the CDR3 is 13 residues. DNA for the CDR3: TGCGCCAGCAGGCCGGGACAGGGGTACGAGCAGTACTTC. Protein product: CASRPGQGYEQYF.

This clone has just a few counts. This chain joins TRBV25-1 and TRBJ2-7; TRBD2 matches at 10 bases. Looked up from germline, CDR1 is MGHDK and CDR2 is SYGVNS. The V gene end was trimmed by 6 bases and the J gene end by 1 base; junction bases not matched to a gene: 9. The CDR3 covers 16 residues. The CDR3 loop reads CASRPSGGSNSYEQYF. The CDR3 DNA sequence: TGTGCCAGCAGGCCTAGCGGGGGCTCTAATTCCTACGAGCAGTACTTC.

The V call is TRBV4-1, the J call TRBJ2-1; TRBD1 agrees at 7 bases. Losses at the gene ends were 3 bases for V and 4 bases for J; bases not matched to a gene: 6. Germline V gives CDR1 MGHRA, CDR2 YSYEKL. The CDR3 consists of 15 residues. The CDR3 DNA sequence: TGCGCCAGCAGCCAGACCGGGACAGCATACAATGAGCAGTTCTTC. Its protein is CASSQTGTAYNEQFF.

The rearrangement links TRBV5-1 to TRBJ1-1, with 8 bases aligning to TRBD1. The CDR3 runs to 15 residues. With V trimmed by 0 bases and J by 1 base, 2 bases remained unmatched. In germline, CDR1 is SGHRS, CDR2 YFSETQ. Here the CDR3 DNA reads TGCGCCAGCAGCTTGGGACAGGGGCGGAACACTGAAGCTTTCTTT. This gives the protein CASSLGQGRNTEAFF. Full variable domain (rest looked up from reference TRBV5-1 and TRBJ1-1): KAGVTQTPRYLIKTRGQQVTLSCSPISGHRSVSWYQQTPGQGLQFLFEYFSETQRNKGNFPGRFSGRQFSNSRSEMNVSTLELGDSALYLCASSLGQGRNTEAFFGQGTRLTVV.

The V gene is TRBV10-3, the J gene TRBJ2-7; possibly TRBD2 for D (6 bases). Germline values: CDR1 ENHRY, CDR2 SYGVKD. There are 16 residues in the CDR3. V was cut by 3 bases and J by 3 bases, with 18 bases left in between. DNA for the CDR3: TGTGCCATCAGTGATGGGAGGCTTGAGACCAACTACGAGCAGTACTTC. It specifies CAISDGRLETNYEQYF.

This chain uses TRBV4-1 with TRBJ2-7, with 8 bases that match TRBD1. Trimming removed 3 bases from V and 3 bases from J; junction bases left unmatched: 7. The CDR3 runs to 15 residues. Germline V gene data show CDR1 as MGHRA and CDR2 as YSYEKL. In DNA form, the CDR3 reads TGCGCCAGCAGCCATTCTCTCGACAGGGGCTACGAGCAGTACTTC. Its protein product is CASSHSLDRGYEQYF.

The chain combines TRBV6-1 with TRBJ1-2; the D gene is possibly TRBD1 (5 bases). Germline CDR1 is MNHNS and CDR2 is SASEGT. The length of the CDR3 is 16 residues. The V end lost 1 base, the J end lost 8 bases, and 20 bases lay between the germline ends. Here the CDR3 reads CASSEEGLGGLGGYTF. Here the CDR3 DNA reads TGTGCCAGCAGTGAAGAGGGCCTCGGGGGTTTGGGGGGCTACACCTTC.

This chain joins TRBV12-3 or TRBV12-4 and TRBJ2-7; no clear D. Trimming shortened V by 5 bases and J by 3 bases, and 8 bases separated the two germline ends. The CDR3 contains 12 residues. CDR3: CASSPTDYEQYF. CDR3 in DNA: TGTGCCAGCAGTCCCACAGACTACGAGCAGTACTTC.

The sample holds a few counts of this clone. The V and J genes are TRBV12-3 or TRBV12-4 and TRBJ2-7; the match to TRBD1 covers 8 bases. CDR3 length: 12 amino acids. V shed 11 bases and J 7 bases; nucleotides not matched to a gene: 10. CDR3 residues: CACGTGIQEQYF. In DNA, the CDR3 is TGTGCCTGCGGGACAGGCATTCAAGAGCAGTACTTC.

This rearrangement joins TRBV25-1 to TRBJ2-5; the match to TRBD2 covers 15 bases. Germline V gene data show CDR1 as MGHDK and CDR2 as SYGVNS. This CDR3 has 17 residues. J gave up 4 bases and V 1 base, and 4 bases lay outside the gene matches. The CDR3 bases are TGTGCCAGCAGTGAATCTGGACTAGCGGGAGGGGGAGAGACCCAGTACTTC. It is translated as CASSESGLAGGGETQYF.

The V and J genes are TRBV3-1 (or the pseudogene TRBV3-2) and TRBJ2-7; 11 positions match TRBD2. J lost 1 base, V lost 5 bases, and 4 bases had no gene match. This CDR3 contains 15 residues. CDR1 LGHDT and CDR2 YNNKEL come from the germline V gene (reference sequence). CDR3 DNA sequence: TGTGCCAGCAGCTGGGGACTAGCGGTTTCCTACGAGCAGTACTTC. It encodes CASSWGLAVSYEQYF.